This entry lists 22 T cell receptor beta chains sequenced from one sample in a study of blood T cell repertoires in COVID-19. The table came from immunoSEQ multiplex PCR; TCRdb's copy has only in-frame clones and leaves some out. The sample lists more than 200,000 clones, around 89% seen once, with approximately 4.1% in the top ten. Specimen: PBMCs or T cells enriched from blood (not recorded which). All receptors come from a woman aged 25 to 39 who had recovered from COVID-19.

The chain recombines TRBV19 with TRBJ2-2; TRBD1 aligns across 12 bases. Germline CDR1 LNHDA, CDR2 SQIVND (reference sequence). CDR3 length: 15 amino acids. V gave up 6 bases and J gave up 4 bases; unmatched junction bases: 3. This CDR3 is CASSGTGGPTGELFF. CDR3 in DNA: TGTGCCAGTAGCGGGACAGGGGGCCCCACCGGGGAGCTGTTTTTT. Full variable domain (remainder filled in from reference TRBV19 and TRBJ2-2): DGGITQSPKYLFRKEGQNVTLSCEQNLNHDAMYWYRQDPGQGLRLIYYSQIVNDFQKGDIAEGYSVSREKKESFPLTVTSAQKNPTAFYLCASSGTGGPTGELFFGEGSRLTVL.

As DNA, the CDR3 is TGTGCCAGCATTGATCAGCGGTCCTCCTACAATGAGCAGTTCTTC. It codes for CASIDQRSSYNEQFF. V usage is TRBV28 and J usage is TRBJ2-1; the D gene is possibly TRBD2 (5 bases). This CDR3 has 15 residues. Per germline, CDR1 MDHEN and CDR2 SYDVKM. Between the trimmed V and J ends, which lost 7 bases and 0 bases, there was a span of 13 bases.

This chain uses TRBV27 with TRBJ1-2, with TRBD1 as a possible D gene (6 bases). CDR1 and CDR2 (germline): MNHEY, SMNVEV (reference sequence). With 4 bases removed from V and 8 bases from J, the gap between germline ends came to 11 bases. This CDR3 region has 12 residues. The CDR3 DNA reads as TGTGCCAGCAGTTCCCAGGGGCGCGGCTACACCTTC. This gives the protein CASSSQGRGYTF.

The rearrangement uses TRBV19 and TRBJ2-2, with D possibly TRBD1 on 5 matching bases. The V end was cut by 6 bases, the J end by 0 bases, with 11 bases between. The CDR3 length is 15 residues. Germline V gives CDR1 LNHDA, CDR2 SQIVND (reference sequence). For the CDR3, the DNA is TGTGCCAGTAGCCCCCAGACAGCGAACACCGGGGAGCTGTTTTTT. It yields the protein CASSPQTANTGELFF.

This clone was counted between two and nine times. The chain has TRBV6-6 and TRBJ2-1; TRBD2 matches at 13 bases. Germline CDR1 reads MNHNY; CDR2 reads SVGAGI (reference sequence). The V and J ends lost 6 bases and 10 bases, in that order; junction bases with no gene match: 6. The CDR3 runs 14 residues. The CDR3 nucleotides read TGTGCCAGCAGCCACGGACTAGCGGGAGACGAGCAGTTCTTC. Residues: CASSHGLAGDEQFF.

This rearrangement joins TRBV7-8 to TRBJ2-3, with D possibly matching TRBD2 (6 bases). Germline assignment: CDR1 SGHVS and CDR2 FQNEAQ. Trimming left V 5 bases short and J 2 bases short, with 11 bases between. CDR3 size: 14 residues. CDR3 in DNA: TGTGCCAGCAGCCCCCTAGCGATCACAGATACGCAGTATTTT. Translation: CASSPLAITDTQYF.

The chain joins TRBV20-1 to TRBJ2-1; TRBD1 is a possible D gene (5 bases). The V end lost 0 bases, the J end lost 14 bases, and 11 bases lay between the germline ends. Germline V gene lookup returns CDR1 DFQATT and CDR2 SNEGSKA (reference sequence). The CDR3 is made up of 11 amino acids. The CDR3 sequence: CSARDQGGKFF. The CDR3 region has the DNA TGCAGTGCTAGAGATCAGGGTGGAAAGTTCTTC.

This chain links TRBV20-1 with TRBJ2-7, with TRBD2 as a possible D gene (6 bases). From germline, CDR1 is DFQATT and CDR2 SNEGSKA (reference sequence). The CDR3 loop spans 10 amino acids. V was pared by 6 bases and J by 6 bases, with 9 bases between. The DNA for the CDR3 is TGCAGTGCGGAGGGGTTCGAGCAGTACTTC. It codes for CSAEGFEQYF.

V is TRBV30 and J is TRBJ2-7, with 11 bases aligning to TRBD2. Looked up from germline, CDR1 is GTSNPN and CDR2 is SVGIG (reference sequence). CDR3 length: 15 residues. Losses at the gene ends were 7 bases for V and 2 bases for J; bases not matched to a gene: 10. The CDR3 nucleotides read TGTGCCTTATCAGCGGGACTAGCGGAAACCTACGAGCAGTACTTC. Translation gives CALSAGLAETYEQYF.

This clone was seen only once. The J gene is TRBJ1-1, the V gene TRBV28; D perhaps matches TRBD1 (5 bases). V was pared by 2 bases and J by 1 base, with 14 bases between. This CDR3 is built from 16 residues. Germline values: CDR1 MDHEN, CDR2 SYDVKM. This chain's CDR3 is CASSLRTGGGNTEAFF. CDR3 DNA sequence: TGTGCCAGCAGTTTAAGAACAGGTGGTGGGAACACTGAAGCTTTCTTT.

This clone was found once. The chain recombines TRBV5-8 with TRBJ2-2; the match to TRBD1 covers 7 bases. Germline loops: CDR1 SGHTS, CDR2 YDEGEE. The CDR3 has 14 amino acids. The trim removed 4 bases at V and 4 bases at J, leaving 4 bases unmatched. Written as DNA, the CDR3 is TGTGCCAGCAGCCGGGGACAGCTCACCGGGGAGCTGTTTTTT. It is translated as CASSRGQLTGELFF.

The J gene is TRBJ1-5, the V gene TRBV19; no clear D gene. CDR3 length: 16 amino acids. Per the germline V gene, CDR1 is LNHDA and CDR2 is SQIVND (reference sequence). Trimming stripped 2 bases from V and 1 base from J, with 12 bases between. The CDR3 spells CASSIIGQASNQPQHF. The CDR3 nucleotides read TGTGCCAGTAGTATAATAGGTCAGGCAAGCAATCAGCCCCAGCATTTT.

The rearrangement links TRBV20-1 to TRBJ1-1; the D is unclear. The V gene lost 3 bases and the J gene lost 6 bases, with 8 bases spanning the gap. The CDR3 covers 11 residues. Germline CDR1 and CDR2: DFQATT and SNEGSKA (reference sequence). This chain's CDR3 is CSASSGSEAFF. Written as DNA, the CDR3 is TGCAGTGCTAGTTCCGGGTCTGAAGCTTTCTTT.

The chain uses TRBV14 and TRBJ2-5; D may be TRBD1 (5 bases). The CDR3 runs to 15 residues. Germline loops: CDR1 SGHDN, CDR2 FVKESK. V lost 1 base and J 8 bases, leaving 17 bases between the germline ends. Here the CDR3 reads CASSQVPRASGTQYF. CDR3 coding DNA: TGTGCCAGCAGCCAAGTTCCCAGGGCAAGTGGAACCCAGTACTTC.

This chain uses TRBV7-3 with TRBJ2-3, with D maybe TRBD2 (7 bases). V lost 4 bases to trimming and J lost 2 bases, with 13 bases between them. This CDR3 is built from 15 residues. Germline V gene data show CDR1 as SGHTA and CDR2 as FQGTGA. This CDR3 reads CASSSRRGATDTQYF. The DNA of the CDR3 is TGTGCCAGCAGCTCCCGCCGGGGGGCCACAGATACGCAGTATTTT.

The chain joins TRBV28 to TRBJ2-1, with 13 bases aligning to TRBD2. The V and J ends lost 5 bases and 10 bases, in that order; junction bases with no gene match: 11. Germline CDR1 and CDR2: MDHEN and SYDVKM. This CDR3 is built from 16 residues. Here the CDR3 DNA reads TGTGCCAGCAGTCCATTGGGACTAGCGGGGCTTCAGGAGCAGTTCTTC. As protein: CASSPLGLAGLQEQFF.

This clone was recorded only once. The chain has TRBV6-6 and TRBJ1-5; D possibly corresponds to TRBD1 (6 bases). Germline-derived CDR1 and CDR2 are MNHNY and SVGAGI (reference sequence). Trimming left V 0 bases short and J 5 bases short, with 14 bases between. This CDR3 is 16 amino acids long. The CDR3 DNA reads TGTGCCAGCAGTTACTCGCGCTCGCCAGGGGATCAGCCCCAGCATTTT. This translates into CASSYSRSPGDQPQHF.

V usage is TRBV10-2 and J usage is TRBJ2-1, with D maybe TRBD1 (5 bases). The CDR3 has 15 residues. Germline CDR1 WSHSY, CDR2 SAAADI. V lost 4 bases to trimming and J lost 2 bases, with 12 bases between them. The DNA for the CDR3 is TGCGCCAGCAGTGGAACGCAGGGCGCCTACAATGAGCAGTTCTTC. This translates into CASSGTQGAYNEQFF.

This chain links TRBV7-2 with TRBJ1-6; 8 bases align to TRBD1. The CDR3 totals 16 residues. The V gene end was trimmed by 2 bases and the J gene end by 6 bases; junction bases not matched to a gene: 6. The germline V gene has CDR1 SGHTA and CDR2 FQGNSA. The CDR3 region has the DNA TGTGCCAGCAGCTTACCCGGGACAGGCGTTAATTCACCCCTCCACTTT. It yields the protein CASSLPGTGVNSPLHF.

This clone was recorded only once. The rearrangement uses TRBV28 and TRBJ1-3, with D unclear. Germline-derived CDR1 and CDR2 are MDHEN and SYDVKM. The CDR3 sequence is 15 residues long. The V end was cut by 2 bases, the J end by 0 bases, with 8 bases between. Here the CDR3 DNA reads TGTGCCAGCAGTTTAGGACTGAGCTCTGGAAACACCATATATTTT. Translation: CASSLGLSSGNTIYF. The full variable domain, with the rest looked up from reference TRBV28 and TRBJ1-3, is DVKVTQSSRYLVKRTGEKVFLECVQDMDHENMFWYRQDPGLGLRLIYFSYDVKMKEKGDIPEGYSVSREKKERFSLILESASTNQTSMYLCASSLGLSSGNTIYFGEGSWLTVV.

The chain links TRBV7-9 to TRBJ2-7; tentative D call: TRBD2 (5 bases). Trimming took off 3 bases at V and 5 bases at J, with 14 bases between the two ends. Germline V gives CDR1 SEHNR, CDR2 FQNEAQ (reference sequence). This CDR3 region has 14 residues. The CDR3 bases are TGTGCCAGCAGCTTCGTGGGGAGTGCACACGAGCAGTACTTC. This encodes CASSFVGSAHEQYF.

This sequence joins TRBV4-3 and TRBJ2-6; D might be TRBD1 (5 bases). The V end was cut by 2 bases, the J end by 0 bases, with 8 bases between. This CDR3 region has 16 residues. Per the germline V gene, CDR1 is LGHNA and CDR2 is YSLEER. The CDR3 loop reads CASSQKTGSGANVLTF. The DNA of the CDR3 is TGCGCCAGCAGCCAAAAAACAGGCTCTGGGGCCAACGTCCTGACTTTC.